Listed here are 5 T cell receptor beta chains from one sample, sequenced in a study of cytomegalovirus exposure and HLA in healthy donors. PCR was performed using 60 Vbeta and 13 Jbeta primers. Assay: immunoSEQ multiplex PCR; the TCRdb copy retains only in-frame clones and omits some. There are 200,000 to 250,000 clones in the sample; approximately 82% occur only once, and around 0.63% lies in the top ten. Specimen: PBMCs. The receptor set was obtained from a man between 18 and 35 years old in good health and CMV-seronegative.

This chain connects TRBV19 to TRBJ2-3; TRBD1 aligns across 8 bases. Unmatched junction bases numbered 3, after V lost 6 bases and J lost 1 base. Per the germline V gene, CDR1 is LNHDA and CDR2 is SQIVND (reference sequence). This CDR3 contains 14 residues. The CDR3 sequence is CASRSGQGTDTQYF. The CDR3 bases are TGTGCCAGTAGATCGGGACAGGGCACAGATACGCAGTATTTT.

The V gene is TRBV11-2, the J gene TRBJ2-7, with TRBD2 matching 12 bases. Trimming at V came to 5 bases and at J to 1 base, leaving 6 bases not matched to a gene. Germline loops: CDR1 SGHAT, CDR2 FQNNGV. The CDR3 has 16 amino acids. The CDR3 bases are TGTGCCAGCAGCCCACAACTAGCGGGAGGTTCCTACGAGCAGTACTTC. It specifies CASSPQLAGGSYEQYF.

This clone has only a few counts. Compared with germline, one end of the junction differs, possibly owing to a read error. The chain carries TRBV27 and TRBJ2-1; D may be TRBD1 (6 bases). Germline CDR1 MNHEY, CDR2 SMNVEV (reference sequence). The CDR3 length is 15 residues. CDR3 protein: CASSLILQGYHEQFF. The CDR3 nucleotides read TGTGCCAGCAGTTTGATTTTACAGGGCTACCATGAGCAGTTCTTC.

This clone was picked up a small number of times. The V and J genes are TRBV21-1 and TRBJ2-5; the table names TRBD2, a call not compared with the DNA. TRBV21-1 is recorded as a pseudogene. CDR3 length: 14 amino acids. The CDR3 DNA sequence: TGTGCCAGCAGCAAAGTACTGTACGGAGAGACCCAGTACTTC. Amino acids: CASSKVLYGETQYF.

The V and J genes are TRBV11-1 and TRBJ2-3, with 8 bases fitting TRBD1. The germline CDR1 and CDR2 sequences are SGHAT and FQDESV (reference sequence). Trimming cost V 5 bases and J 9 bases; bases outside gene matches: 16. The CDR3 has 16 amino acids. In DNA form, the CDR3 reads TGTGCCAGCAGCGCCAAGGGGACAGGATTAGTAGGCACGCAGTATTTT. Translated, it gives CASSAKGTGLVGTQYF.